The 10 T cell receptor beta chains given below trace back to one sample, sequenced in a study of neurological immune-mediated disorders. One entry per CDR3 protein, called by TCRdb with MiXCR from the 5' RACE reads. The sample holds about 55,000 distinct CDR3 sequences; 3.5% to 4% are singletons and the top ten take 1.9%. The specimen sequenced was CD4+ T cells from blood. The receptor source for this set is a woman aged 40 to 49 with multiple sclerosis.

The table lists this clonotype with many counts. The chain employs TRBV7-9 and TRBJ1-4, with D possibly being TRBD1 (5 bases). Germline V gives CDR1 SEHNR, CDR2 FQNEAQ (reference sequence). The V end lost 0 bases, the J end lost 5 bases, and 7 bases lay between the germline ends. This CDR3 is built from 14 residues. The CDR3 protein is CASSLAGRNEKLFF. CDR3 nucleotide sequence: TGTGCCAGCAGCTTAGCGGGGCGAAATGAAAAACTGTTTTTT.

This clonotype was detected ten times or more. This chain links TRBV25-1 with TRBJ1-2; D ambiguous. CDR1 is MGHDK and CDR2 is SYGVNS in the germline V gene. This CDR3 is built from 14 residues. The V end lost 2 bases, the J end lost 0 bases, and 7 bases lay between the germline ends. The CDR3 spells CASSEDGSNYGYTF. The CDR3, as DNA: TGTGCCAGCAGTGAAGACGGCTCTAACTATGGCTACACCTTC.

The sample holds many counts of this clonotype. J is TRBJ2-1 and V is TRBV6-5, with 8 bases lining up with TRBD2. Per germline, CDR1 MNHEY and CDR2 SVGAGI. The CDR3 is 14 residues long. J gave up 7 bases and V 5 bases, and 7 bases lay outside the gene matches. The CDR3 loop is CASSTPGLVNEQFF. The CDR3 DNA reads TGTGCCAGCAGTACCCCGGGACTAGTGAATGAGCAGTTCTTC.

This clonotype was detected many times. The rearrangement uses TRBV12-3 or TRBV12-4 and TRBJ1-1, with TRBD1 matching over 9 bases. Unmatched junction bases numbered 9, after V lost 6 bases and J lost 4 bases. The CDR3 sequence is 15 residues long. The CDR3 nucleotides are TGTGCCAGCAGCCCTAACAGGGGGCGATCCACTGAAGCTTTCTTT. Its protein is CASSPNRGRSTEAFF.

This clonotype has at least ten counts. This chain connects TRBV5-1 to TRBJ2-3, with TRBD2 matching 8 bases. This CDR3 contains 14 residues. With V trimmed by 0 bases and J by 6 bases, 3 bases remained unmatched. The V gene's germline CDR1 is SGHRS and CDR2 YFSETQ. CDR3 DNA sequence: TGCGCCAGCAGCTTGGAGGGACTAGGCGATACGCAGTATTTT. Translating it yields CASSLEGLGDTQYF.

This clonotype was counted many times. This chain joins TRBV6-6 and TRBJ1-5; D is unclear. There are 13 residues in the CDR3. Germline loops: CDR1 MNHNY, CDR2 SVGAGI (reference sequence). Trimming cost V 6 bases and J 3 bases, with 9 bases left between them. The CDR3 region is CASSPTVNQPQHF. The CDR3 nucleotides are TGTGCCAGCAGCCCGACTGTCAATCAGCCCCAGCATTTT.

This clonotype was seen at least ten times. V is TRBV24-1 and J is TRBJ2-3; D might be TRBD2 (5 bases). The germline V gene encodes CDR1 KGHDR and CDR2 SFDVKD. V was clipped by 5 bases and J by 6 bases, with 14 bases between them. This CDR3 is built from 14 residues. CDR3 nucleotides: TGTGCCACCAGTGGTCGGGGAGCCCAGGATACGCAGTATTTT. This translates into CATSGRGAQDTQYF.

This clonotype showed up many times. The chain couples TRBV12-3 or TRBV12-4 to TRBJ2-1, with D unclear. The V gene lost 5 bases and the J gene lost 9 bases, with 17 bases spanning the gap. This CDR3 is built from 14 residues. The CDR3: CASSPSDSSFEQFF. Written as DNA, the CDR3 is TGTGCCAGCAGTCCCTCGGATTCATCTTTTGAGCAGTTCTTC.

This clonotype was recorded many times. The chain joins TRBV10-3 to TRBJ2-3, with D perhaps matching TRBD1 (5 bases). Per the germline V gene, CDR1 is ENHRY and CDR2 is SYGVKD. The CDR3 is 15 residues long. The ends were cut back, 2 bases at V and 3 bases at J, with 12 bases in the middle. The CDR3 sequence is CAISEPSQGTDTQYF. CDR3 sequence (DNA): TGTGCCATCAGTGAGCCCTCCCAGGGTACAGATACGCAGTATTTT.

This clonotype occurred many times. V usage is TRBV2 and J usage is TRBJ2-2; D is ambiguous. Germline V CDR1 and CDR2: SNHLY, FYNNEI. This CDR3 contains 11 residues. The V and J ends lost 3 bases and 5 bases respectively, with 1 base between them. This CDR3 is CASSETGELFF. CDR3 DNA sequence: TGTGCCAGCAGTGAGACCGGGGAGCTGTTTTTT. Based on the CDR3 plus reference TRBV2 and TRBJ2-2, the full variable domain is EPEVTQTPSHQVTQMGQEVILRCVPISNHLYFYWYRQILGQKVEFLVSFYNNEISEKSEIFDDQFSVERPDGSNFTLKIRSTKLEDSAMYFCASSETGELFFGEGSRLTVL.